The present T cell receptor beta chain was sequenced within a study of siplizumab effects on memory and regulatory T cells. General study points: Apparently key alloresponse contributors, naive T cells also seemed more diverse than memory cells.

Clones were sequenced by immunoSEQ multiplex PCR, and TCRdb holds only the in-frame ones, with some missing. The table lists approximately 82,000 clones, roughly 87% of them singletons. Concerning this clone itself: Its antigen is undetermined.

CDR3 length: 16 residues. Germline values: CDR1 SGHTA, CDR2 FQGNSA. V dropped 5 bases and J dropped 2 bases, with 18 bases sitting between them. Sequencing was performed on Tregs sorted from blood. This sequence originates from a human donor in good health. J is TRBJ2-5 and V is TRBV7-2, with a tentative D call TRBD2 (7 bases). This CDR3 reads CASSRAAGAPQETQYF. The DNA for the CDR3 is TGTGCCAGCAGCAGGGCGGCGGGGGCCCCTCAAGAGACCCAGTACTTC. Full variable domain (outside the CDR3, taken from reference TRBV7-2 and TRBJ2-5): GAGVSQSPSNKVTEKGKDVELRCDPISGHTALYWYRQSLGQGLEFLIYFQGNSAPDKSGLPSDRFSAERTGGSVSTLTIQRTQQEDSAVYLCASSRAAGAPQETQYFGPGTRLLVL.